This passage covers 14 T cell receptor beta chains from one sample sequenced in a study of T cell responses to AZD1222 COVID-19 vaccine. Measured with immunoSEQ multiplex PCR; TCRdb has only the in-frame clones, and not every one. The table records 130,000 to 150,000 clones, around 93% of them present only once. This sample comprised peripheral blood, obtained 28 days after the second AZD1222 dose. These receptors all stem from an adult who received the AZD1222 COVID-19 vaccine.

This clone showed up just a few times. V and J are TRBV6-1 and TRBJ1-6; 9 bases align to TRBD1. Trimming cost V 1 base and J 10 bases; bases outside gene matches: 5. Germline V gene data show CDR1 as MNHNS and CDR2 as SASEGT. The CDR3 loop spans 15 amino acids. The CDR3 protein is CASSEEGTGRSPLHF. The CDR3 coding sequence is TGTGCCAGCAGTGAAGAGGGGACAGGGAGATCACCCCTCCACTTT.

The count of this clone is one. The chain uses TRBV24-1 and TRBJ1-2, with 10 bases lining up with TRBD1. The junction had 10 bases not matched to a gene; V was cut back by 3 bases and J by 7 bases. The CDR3 contains 16 residues. Germline CDR1 KGHDR, CDR2 SFDVKD. The CDR3 sequence is CATSDIDRGRSGGYTF. CDR3 sequence (DNA): TGTGCCACCAGTGATATTGACAGGGGGCGGAGTGGTGGCTACACCTTC.

This rearrangement joins TRBV12-3 or TRBV12-4 to TRBJ1-1; D is undetermined. The germline V and J ends were trimmed by 6 bases and 5 bases, with 7 bases remaining between them. This CDR3 has 11 amino acids. CDR3 sequence (DNA): TGTGCCAGCAGCCGACAAACTGAAGCTTTCTTT. It translates to CASSRQTEAFF.

This chain links TRBV11-2 with TRBJ1-6; D not resolved. The V and J ends lost 1 base and 8 bases respectively, with 12 bases between them. The CDR3 is 15 residues long. Germline values: CDR1 SGHAT, CDR2 FQNNGV. The CDR3 sequence: CASSLAGFWDSPLHF. The CDR3 DNA sequence: TGTGCCAGCAGCTTAGCGGGGTTTTGGGATTCACCCCTCCACTTT.

The V call is TRBV12-3 or TRBV12-4, the J call TRBJ1-2, with D perhaps TRBD1 (5 bases). The CDR3 spans 11 residues. Deletions cut 3 bases from V and 7 bases from J, with 6 bases between. Here the CDR3 reads CASSFGGGYTF. The CDR3, as DNA: TGTGCCAGCAGTTTCGGGGGTGGCTACACCTTC.

The rearrangement joins TRBV9 to TRBJ2-1; D is perhaps TRBD1 (6 bases). The CDR3 spans 13 residues. Trimming pared 2 bases from V and 6 bases from J, leaving 9 bases between. In germline, CDR1 is SGDLS, CDR2 YYNGEE. CDR3 in amino acids: CASSVAGVNEQFF. CDR3 DNA: TGTGCCAGCAGCGTGGCAGGGGTCAATGAGCAGTTCTTC.

The chain combines TRBV7-8 with TRBJ1-3, with D maybe TRBD1 (6 bases). Germline CDR1 SGHVS, CDR2 FQNEAQ. The CDR3 runs 18 residues. V lost 5 bases and J lost 0, with 20 bases in between. CDR3 DNA sequence: TGTGCCAGCAGCCTAGGGACACTCAGTCCGAACTCTGGAAACACCATATATTTT. It encodes CASSLGTLSPNSGNTIYF.

The gene calls are TRBV5-1 and TRBJ2-2; D gene uncertain. Germline assignment: CDR1 SGHRS and CDR2 YFSETQ. CDR3 length: 14 residues. V dropped 0 bases and J dropped 6 bases, with 9 bases sitting between them. The CDR3 here is CASSLGPASGELFF. The CDR3 DNA follows: TGCGCCAGCAGCTTGGGGCCCGCGTCCGGGGAGCTGTTTTTT.

The V gene is TRBV7-2, the J gene TRBJ2-3; no firm D call. Germline CDR1 and CDR2: SGHTA and FQGNSA. This CDR3 is built from 13 residues. Trimming took 10 bases from V and 1 from J, leaving 12 bases between them. CDR3 in DNA: TGTGCCACCCGTTTGGGCGGCACAGATACGCAGTATTTT. It specifies CATRLGGTDTQYF.

V usage is TRBV2 and J usage is TRBJ2-3; 10 bases are a match to TRBD2. CDR1 is SNHLY and CDR2 is FYNNEI in the germline V gene. Germline trimming cut 4 bases from V and 0 bases from J; bases unmatched to any gene: 16. CDR3 length: 20 amino acids. CDR3 region: CASSASLWTSGSSSTDTQYF. CDR3 sequence (DNA): TGTGCCAGCAGTGCTTCCCTGTGGACTAGCGGTTCTTCTAGCACAGATACGCAGTATTTT.

V is TRBV5-6 and J is TRBJ1-2; the D is unclear. Germline V lookup: CDR1 SGHDT, CDR2 YYEEEE. The ends were cut back, 5 bases at V and 0 bases at J, with 17 bases in the middle. The length of the CDR3 is 16 residues. The CDR3 protein is CASRLFLGMANYGYTF. DNA for the CDR3: TGTGCCAGCAGGTTGTTTCTGGGAATGGCTAACTATGGCTACACCTTC. Looking up the rest from reference TRBV5-6 and TRBJ1-2 gives the full variable domain: DAGVTQSPTHLIKTRGQQVTLRCSPKSGHDTVSWYQQALGQGPQFIFQYYEEEERQRGNFPDRFSGHQFPNYSSELNVNALLLGDSALYLCASRLFLGMANYGYTFGSGTRLTVV.

The V and J genes are TRBV4-1 and TRBJ1-5; D remains unclear. CDR3 length: 17 amino acids. CDR1 is MGHRA and CDR2 is YSYEKL in the germline V gene. Trimming removed 1 base at V and 0 bases at J, with 13 bases between. The CDR3 loop reads CASSQVGRHNSNQPQHF. The CDR3 nucleotides read TGCGCCAGCAGCCAAGTTGGACGGCATAATAGCAATCAGCCCCAGCATTTT.

The chain carries TRBV11-3 and TRBJ2-2, with D unresolved. CDR1 and CDR2 from the germline V gene are SGHNT and YENEEA. The CDR3 is 13 amino acids. V was trimmed by 1 base and J by 6 bases, leaving 6 bases between them. The CDR3 coding sequence is TGTGCCAGCAGCTTAGGGCATTCCGGGGAGCTGTTTTTT. Its translation is CASSLGHSGELFF. Full variable domain (remainder filled in from reference TRBV11-3 and TRBJ2-2): EAGVVQSPRYKIIEKKQPVAFWCNPISGHNTLYWYLQNLGQGPELLIRYENEEAVDDSQLPKDRFSAERLKGVDSTLKIQPAELGDSAVYLCASSLGHSGELFFGEGSRLTVL.

The gene calls are TRBV5-1 and TRBJ1-4, with 8 bases lining up with TRBD1. CDR3 size: 17 residues. J gave up 0 bases and V 5 bases, and 9 bases lay outside the gene matches. Per the germline V gene, CDR1 is SGHRS and CDR2 is YFSETQ. The CDR3 sequence: CASSLMAQGATNEKLFF. The CDR3 DNA reads TGCGCCAGCAGTCTAATGGCACAGGGGGCAACTAATGAAAAACTGTTTTTT.